The 27 T cell receptor beta chains listed next were all sequenced from one sample in a study of tumor-infiltrating lymphocytes in primary liver carcinoma. TCR beta cDNA was made from around 520 ng total RNA with a constant-region primer. Libraries of TCR beta came from three nested multiplex PCR rounds with slightly modified ARM-PCR. Two initial PCR rounds of about 11 cycles each paired TRBV1-TRBV30 forward primers with a C-beta reverse primer. TCRdb analysed the multiplex PCR reads with MiXCR anew, one entry per CDR3 protein. Of about 190,000 distinct CDR3 sequences in the sample, approximately 86% were seen once. Between about 17 and 34 mg of unsorted bulk tissue served as the source from which RNA and DNA were co-extracted. The sample comprised tumor tissue from primary liver carcinoma. Every receptor here comes from a man aged 40-49 years with primary liver carcinoma and hepatitis B virus infection.

The chain has TRBV4-1 and TRBJ2-7, with D uncertain. Trimming removed 4 bases at V and 4 bases at J, with 14 bases between. Germline lookup yields CDR1 MGHRA and CDR2 YSYEKL. The CDR3 covers 14 residues. CDR3 nucleotide sequence: TGCGCCAGCAGCCGCAGTATCAGAGGATACGAGCAGTACTTC. It specifies CASSRSIRGYEQYF.

This clonotype has at least ten counts. This chain links TRBV12-3 or TRBV12-4 with TRBJ1-5; D perhaps matches TRBD1 (5 bases). CDR3 length: 17 amino acids. Trimming stripped 1 base from V and 4 bases from J, with 17 bases between. The CDR3 nucleotides are TGTGCCAGCAGTTTAGAGAAGGGCTTGGGGGGAAATCAGCCCCAGCATTTT. Its translation: CASSLEKGLGGNQPQHF.

Comments on this clonotype: A much bigger clone sits one base away, suggesting this may be a read error. V usage is TRBV12-3 or TRBV12-4 and J usage is TRBJ2-7, with D hard to call. The CDR3 loop spans 14 amino acids. CDR3 nucleotide sequence: TGTACCAGCAGTTTAGTAGGCAGACCATTCGAGCAGCACTTC. It specifies CTSSLVGRPFEQHF.

This clonotype was detected only a few times. A much larger clone differs by one base, so this may be a read error. The chain is built from TRBV13 and TRBJ2-7; D uncertain. Trimming pared 7 bases from V and 1 base from J, leaving 14 bases between. Germline CDR1 PRHDT, CDR2 FYEKMQ (reference sequence). This CDR3 comprises 14 residues. CDR3 in DNA: TGTGCCAGCAACTCGTCCAGGATTTCCTACGAGCAGTACTTC. This gives the protein CASNSSRISYEQYF.

Turning to this clonotype: This CDR3 fails to terminate in the conserved phenylalanine or tryptophan, so it likely reflects a read error. The chain combines TRBV29-1 with TRBJ1-2; TRBD1 aligns across 9 bases. This CDR3 region has 16 residues. The V gene end was trimmed by 2 bases and the J gene end by 6 bases; junction bases not matched to a gene: 13. Germline V gene data show CDR1 as SQVTM and CDR2 as ANQGSEA. The CDR3 DNA reads TGCAGCGTTGAAAAAAGTCAGGGGGACAGGGACGATGGCTACACCTCT. It codes for CSVEKSQGDRDDGYTS.

The chain couples TRBV29-1 to TRBJ2-7, with D maybe TRBD1 (6 bases). The V end was cut by 6 bases, the J end by 1 base, with 19 bases between. The CDR3 covers 15 residues. CDR1 and CDR2 from the germline V gene are SQVTM and ANQGSEA. The CDR3 sequence is CSVMFRQTGSYEQYF. For the CDR3, the DNA is TGCAGCGTCATGTTTCGACAGACAGGATCCTACGAGCAGTACTTC.

This clonotype was counted ten times or more. The chain combines TRBV6-2 or TRBV6-3 with TRBJ2-1, with 9 nucleotides matching TRBD1. With V trimmed by 6 bases and J by 6 bases, 9 bases remained unmatched. CDR3 length: 15 amino acids. Germline CDR1 and CDR2: MNHEY and SVGEGT. The CDR3 here is CASRRTGTGPNEQFF. CDR3 DNA: TGTGCCAGCAGAAGGACCGGGACAGGGCCCAATGAGCAGTTCTTC.

This clonotype was seen at least ten times. The V and J genes are TRBV5-6 and TRBJ1-2, with 8 bases lining up with TRBD1. The V and J ends lost 0 bases and 4 bases, in that order; junction bases with no gene match: 11. In germline, CDR1 is SGHDT, CDR2 YYEEEE. The CDR3 contains 17 residues. In nucleotides, the CDR3 is TGTGCCAGCAGCTTGGGACAGGGGATGCGCCCCCTCTATGGCTACACCTTC. The encoded protein is CASSLGQGMRPLYGYTF.

In its sample, this clonotype was seen many times. The chain is built from TRBV30 and TRBJ2-7; D is perhaps TRBD2 (5 bases). The V end lost 1 base, the J end lost 6 bases, and 16 bases lay between the germline ends. This CDR3 has 14 amino acids. The germline CDR1 and CDR2 sequences are GTSNPN and SVGIG (reference sequence). This chain's CDR3 is CAWSGSLLAGEQYF. The DNA of the CDR3 is TGTGCCTGGAGTGGATCCCTCCTGGCGGGCGAGCAGTACTTC. Complete variable domain (other parts from reference TRBV30 and TRBJ2-7): SQTIHQWPATLVQPVGSPLSLECTVEGTSNPNLYWYRQAAGRGLQLLFYSVGIGQISSEVPQNLSASRPQDRQFILSSKKLLLSDSGFYLCAWSGSLLAGEQYFGPGTRLTVT.

The gene calls are TRBV7-9 and TRBJ2-7, with TRBD2 matching over 12 bases. Per germline, CDR1 SEHNR and CDR2 FQNEAQ (reference sequence). This CDR3 spans 15 amino acids. The V gene end was trimmed by 5 bases and the J gene end by 4 bases; junction bases not matched to a gene: 6. The CDR3 loop is CASSRRTSGTYEQYF. In DNA, the CDR3 is TGTGCCAGCAGCCGCAGGACTAGCGGGACTTACGAGCAGTACTTC.

Points on this clonotype: At one end, the junction sequence differs from germline, possibly due to a read error. The chain links TRBV10-1 to TRBJ2-2, with D uncertain. Germline CDR1 reads WNHNN; CDR2 reads SYGVQD (reference sequence). The CDR3 contains 14 residues. CDR3 nucleotides: TGCACCAGCTCCGACGACACAGACACCGGGGAGCTGTTTTTT. Translating it yields CTSSDDTDTGELFF.

The V and J genes are TRBV6-2 or TRBV6-3 and TRBJ1-1; D might be TRBD1 (5 bases). CDR1 and CDR2 from the germline V gene are MNHEY and SVGEGT. The CDR3 extends over 15 amino acids. V lost 9 bases, J lost 7 bases, and 24 bases lay in between. CDR3 region: CASSTPLTGHIEAFF. CDR3 nucleotide sequence: TGTGCCAGTAGTACACCTTTGACGGGGCACATTGAAGCTTTCTTT.

In the case of this clonotype: This sequence may be a read error, since a much larger clone differs from it by one base. The gene calls are TRBV28 and TRBJ2-7, with D perhaps TRBD2 (6 bases). Germline-derived CDR1 and CDR2 are MDHEN and SYDVKM. The CDR3 is made up of 16 amino acids. Trimming took off 5 bases at V and 3 bases at J, with 20 bases between the two ends. CDR3 in amino acids: CASSTGISGYGYEQYF. For the CDR3, the DNA is TGTGCCAGCAGTACTGGGATTAGCGGATATGGCTACGAGCAGTACTTC.

The rearrangement links TRBV6-2 or TRBV6-3 to TRBJ1-2, with 7 nucleotides matching TRBD1. V lost 6 bases, J lost 11 bases, and 18 bases stayed unmatched. This CDR3 is 15 amino acids long. Germline V CDR1 and CDR2: MNHEY, SVGEGT. CDR3 protein: CASSVTGAPNCGYTF. CDR3 sequence (DNA): TGTGCCAGCAGCGTTACAGGGGCGCCTAACTGTGGTTACACCTTC.

As for this clonotype: It is likely a read error, because the conserved phenylalanine at the end of the CDR3 is missing. The V call is TRBV6-1, the J call TRBJ1-5, with D hard to call. This CDR3 contains 16 residues. Germline assignment: CDR1 MNHNS and CDR2 SASEGT. The CDR3, as DNA: TGTGCCAGCAGTGAAGGAGGAATAGTTAGCAATCAGCTCCAGCATTTA. Translating it yields CASSEGGIVSNQLQHL.

As regards this clonotype: At one boundary the junction diverges from the germline segment, which might be a read error. This rearrangement joins TRBV6-5 to TRBJ2-5; 7 nucleotides match TRBD2. CDR1 is MNHEY, CDR2 SVGAGI, per germline. This CDR3 is built from 15 residues. CDR3 DNA: TGTGTCAGCAGTTACTCGGCGGGGAGGGAAGAGACCCAGTACTTC. It specifies CVSSYSAGREETQYF.

Comments on this clonotype: The CDR3 end shows no conserved phenylalanine or tryptophan, and so a read error is likely. The chain carries TRBV7-9 and TRBJ1-1; D gene uncertain. Germline assignment: CDR1 SEHNR and CDR2 FQNEAQ (reference sequence). CDR3 length: 14 amino acids. The V and J ends lost 5 bases and 0 bases respectively, with 10 bases between them. The CDR3 protein is CASSPPGVNTEAFI. The CDR3 bases are TGTGCCAGCAGCCCTCCAGGTGTGAACACTGAAGCTTTCATT.

Comment on this clonotype: The junction departs from germline at one end; a sequencing error may be responsible. The CDR3 reads CASSSKGFGYGYTF. The CDR3 nucleotides read TGTGCTAGCAGTTCCAAGGGATTTGGCTATGGCTACACCTTC. The genes are TRBV11-1 and TRBJ1-2, with unresolved D. The CDR3 is 14 residues long. CDR1 SGHAT and CDR2 FQDESV come from the germline V gene (reference sequence).

Regarding this clonotype: In this CDR3 the conserved last residue, phenylalanine or tryptophan, is missing, so a read error is likely. The chain carries TRBV29-1 and TRBJ2-5, with 11 positions matching TRBD1. This CDR3 contains 15 residues. The germline V gene has CDR1 SQVTM and CDR2 ANQGSEA. Here the CDR3 DNA reads TGCAGTGTTGAGGCGGACAGGGGGCGAGTAGAGACCCAGTACTTG. This translates into CSVEADRGRVETQYL.

This clonotype showed up many times. The CDR3 DNA sequence: TGTGCCATCAGTGATAACACTCAGAACACTGAAGCTTTCTTT. It specifies CAISDNTQNTEAFF. The V and J genes are TRBV10-3 and TRBJ1-1, with no clear D. The V and J ends lost 3 bases and 1 base respectively, with 9 bases between them. This CDR3 spans 14 amino acids. Germline CDR1 reads ENHRY; CDR2 reads SYGVKD.

This clonotype appeared once. Just one base apart from a much larger clone, this may be a read error. This sequence joins TRBV28 and TRBJ2-7; D remains ambiguous. This CDR3 region has 13 residues. Trimming took 4 bases from V and 10 from J, leaving 17 bases between them. Germline values: CDR1 MDHEN, CDR2 SYDVKM. The DNA for the CDR3 is TGTGCCAGCAGTTCGGGTACTAACGGGTTCCAGTACTTC. It is translated as CASSSGTNGFQYF.

The chain uses TRBV7-2 and TRBJ2-1; possibly TRBD2 for D (7 bases). V lost 0 bases to trimming and J lost 4 bases, with 10 bases between them. CDR1 SGHTA and CDR2 FQGNSA come from the germline V gene. This CDR3 has 15 residues. The CDR3 protein is CASSLARGQYNEQFF. The DNA of the CDR3 is TGTGCCAGCAGCTTAGCGCGGGGGCAGTACAATGAGCAGTTCTTC.

CDR3 sequence (DNA): TGCGCCAGCAGCTTGGTTTCTTGGGATGGGCGTCACCTCTACAATGAGCAGTTCTTC. Protein product: CASSLVSWDGRHLYNEQFF. The chain uses TRBV5-1 and TRBJ2-1, with D unclear. V gave up 0 bases and J gave up 3 bases, with 22 bases separating them. The CDR3 loop spans 19 amino acids. CDR1 and CDR2 (germline): SGHRS, YFSETQ.

The rearrangement uses TRBV11-1 and TRBJ2-1; possibly TRBD2 for D (6 bases). V was cut by 5 bases and J by 8 bases, with 22 bases left in between. CDR3 length: 16 residues. CDR1 is SGHAT, CDR2 FQDESV, per germline (reference sequence). Here the CDR3 DNA reads TGTGCCAGCAGCCCCATATCGGGAGCGTATTGCCATGAGCAGTTCTTC. Protein product: CASSPISGAYCHEQFF.

This clonotype showed up just once. Likely a read error: the CDR3 ends without its conserved phenylalanine or tryptophan. This chain connects TRBV4-2 to TRBJ2-2; 8 bases match TRBD1. The germline V gene has CDR1 LGHNA and CDR2 YNFKEQ. The CDR3 loop spans 16 amino acids. CDR3 in DNA: TGTGCCAGCAGCCCAGTAACAGGGGGTAACATCGGGGAGCTGTTTCTT. Translated, it gives CASSPVTGGNIGELFL.

Concerning this clonotype: An end of the junction differs from the germline gene, which may be a read error. The chain employs TRBV29-1 and TRBJ2-1; D perhaps matches TRBD2 (5 bases). CDR1 is SQVTM and CDR2 is ANQGSEA in the germline V gene. CDR3 length: 13 amino acids. CDR3: CSVAPADYNEQFF. Written as DNA, the CDR3 is TGCAGTGTTGCGCCAGCGGACTACAATGAGCAGTTCTTC.

Of note for this clonotype: At one end, the junction sequence differs from germline, possibly due to a read error. V and J are TRBV11-1 and TRBJ2-4, with TRBD2 matching over 13 bases. The DNA end lines up better with TRBJ2-1; the J call may be wrong. Germline CDR1 SGHAT, CDR2 FQDESV (reference sequence). This CDR3 spans 17 amino acids. CDR3 sequence: CVSSFPGTSGIKNIQFF. CDR3 sequence (DNA): TGTGTCAGCAGCTTTCCCGGGACTAGCGGGATCAAAAACATCCAGTTCTTC.